The 30 T cell receptor beta chains in this list originate from one sample, sequenced in a study of CD8 T cells in Susac syndrome. RNA amounts of 0.5 to 1 ug underwent reverse transcription with random hexamers. TCRdb re-analysed the immunoSEQ multiplex PCR reads in MiXCR, keeping a single row per CDR3 protein. Of 95,000 to 150,000 distinct CDR3 sequences in the sample, over 90% are singletons; the top ten hold 0.11% to 0.15%. Sample: CD4+ T cells from PBMCs. All receptors derive from a human donor with Susac syndrome.

CDR3 coding DNA: TGTGCCAGCAGCGGGACACCGACTGGGGCCAACGTCCTGACTTTC. Its protein is CASSGTPTGANVLTF. The genes are TRBV3-1 and TRBJ2-6, with D possibly TRBD1 on 6 matching bases. The CDR3 spans 15 residues. With 5 bases removed from V and 2 bases from J, the gap between germline ends came to 10 bases. Germline CDR1 LGHDT, CDR2 YNNKEL (reference sequence).

This chain connects TRBV5-1 to TRBJ2-5; D perhaps matches TRBD1 (6 bases). CDR3 length: 14 residues. V lost 4 bases, J lost 5 bases, and 15 bases lay in between. Germline CDR1 reads SGHRS; CDR2 reads YFSETQ. CDR3 coding DNA: TGCGCCAGCAGCGCACAGGGTTTGGGGGAGACCCAGTACTTC. It is translated as CASSAQGLGETQYF.

This chain joins TRBV9 and TRBJ2-2; unclear D gene. The germline gives CDR1 SGDLS, CDR2 YYNGEE. The CDR3 totals 13 residues. Trimming shortened V by 0 bases and J by 3 bases, and 3 bases separated the two germline ends. CDR3 amino acids: CASSVAHTGELFF. DNA of the CDR3: TGTGCCAGCAGCGTAGCTCACACCGGGGAGCTGTTTTTT.

The V and J genes are TRBV20-1 and TRBJ2-3, with TRBD2 as a possible D gene (5 bases). The CDR3 has 14 residues. V was clipped by 5 bases and J by 3 bases, with 15 bases between them. The germline CDR1 and CDR2 sequences are DFQATT and SNEGSKA (reference sequence). CDR3 in DNA: TGCAGTGCTTTCCCCGCGAGGGAGACAGATACGCAGTATTTT. This translates into CSAFPARETDTQYF.

In its sample, this clonotype was seen once. The chain carries TRBV30 and TRBJ2-1; TRBD1 aligns across 9 bases. In germline, CDR1 is GTSNPN, CDR2 SVGIG (reference sequence). The trim removed 2 bases at V and 6 bases at J, leaving 8 bases unmatched. The CDR3 covers 15 residues. CDR3 residues: CAWSPPGQGINEQFF. For the CDR3, the DNA is TGTGCCTGGAGTCCACCGGGACAGGGTATCAATGAGCAGTTCTTC.

The chain couples TRBV4-1 to TRBJ2-1; TRBD1 aligns across 10 bases. The CDR3 spans 15 residues. Trimming took 3 bases from V and 5 from J; bases not matched to a gene: 4. CDR1 is MGHRA, CDR2 YSYEKL, per germline. CDR3 DNA: TGCGCCAGCAGCCAGGGACAGGGGACTCACAATGAGCAGTTCTTC. Protein sequence: CASSQGQGTHNEQFF.

The rearrangement links TRBV11-2 to TRBJ2-5; D uncertain. With 6 bases removed from V and 5 bases from J, the gap between germline ends came to 7 bases. Looked up from germline, CDR1 is SGHAT and CDR2 is FQNNGV. The CDR3 has 11 amino acids. CDR3 bases: TGTGCCAGCAGAAACTTCGAGACCCAGTACTTC. Translation gives CASRNFETQYF.

The chain has TRBV3-1 and TRBJ1-2; D not certain. V gave up 3 bases and J gave up 8 bases, with 10 bases separating them. The CDR3 totals 12 residues. CDR1 and CDR2 from the germline V gene are LGHDT and YNNKEL (reference sequence). The CDR3 nucleotides are TGTGCCAGCAGCCATGGAACCCGGGGCTACACCTTC. It specifies CASSHGTRGYTF.

The rearrangement uses TRBV5-4 and TRBJ1-2, with 8 bases fitting TRBD1. The J segment lost 2 bases and the V segment lost 4 bases, leaving 4 bases of the junction unmatched. Germline-derived CDR1 and CDR2 are SGHNT and YYREEE (reference sequence). The CDR3 length is 14 residues. CDR3 loop: CASSDRGGNYGYTF. CDR3 bases: TGTGCCAGCAGCGACAGGGGTGGGAACTATGGCTACACCTTC.

The V call is TRBV5-4, the J call TRBJ2-2; possibly TRBD1 for D (6 bases). Trimming took off 3 bases at V and 5 bases at J, with 14 bases between the two ends. This CDR3 has 15 amino acids. Germline loops: CDR1 SGHNT, CDR2 YYREEE (reference sequence). The CDR3 protein is CASSSRRGDTGELFF. The CDR3 nucleotides read TGTGCCAGCAGCTCCCGCAGGGGTGATACCGGGGAGCTGTTTTTT.

This chain links TRBV20-1 with TRBJ2-5; 10 bases are shared with TRBD2. The CDR3 is 14 amino acids. V gave up 6 bases and J gave up 1 base; unmatched junction bases: 5. Per the germline V gene, CDR1 is DFQATT and CDR2 is SNEGSKA (reference sequence). CDR3 nucleotide sequence: TGCAGTGCCCCACTAGCGGGAAGCCAAGAGACCCAGTACTTC. Translated, it gives CSAPLAGSQETQYF.

The rearrangement links TRBV20-1 to TRBJ1-2, with unresolved D. This CDR3 is built from 13 residues. Germline CDR1 reads DFQATT; CDR2 reads SNEGSKA (reference sequence). The DNA of the CDR3 is TGCAGACCCCACGCCCTCCTTGGCTATGGCTACACCTTC. The encoded protein is CRPHALLGYGYTF.

V is TRBV6-4 and J is TRBJ2-1, with D possibly being TRBD2 (6 bases). The V end was cut by 10 bases, the J end by 10 bases, with 17 bases between. CDR1 and CDR2 (germline): MRHNA, SNTAGT. CDR3 size: 12 residues. This chain's CDR3 is CAIPGTGCEQFF. DNA of the CDR3: TGTGCCATTCCCGGGACTGGGTGCGAGCAGTTCTTC.

The chain carries TRBV30 and TRBJ1-1; no clear D. V lost 4 bases and J lost 1, with 13 bases in between. Germline V gives CDR1 GTSNPN, CDR2 SVGIG (reference sequence). The CDR3 has 14 residues. The CDR3 DNA reads TGTGCCTGGATCGGACGGCTTAAGAACACTGAAGCTTTCTTT. It codes for CAWIGRLKNTEAFF.

This sequence joins TRBV20-1 and TRBJ1-2, with D perhaps TRBD1 (5 bases). Trimming removed 5 bases at V and 8 bases at J, with 15 bases between. Looked up from germline, CDR1 is DFQATT and CDR2 is SNEGSKA (reference sequence). The CDR3 extends over 12 amino acids. The DNA for the CDR3 is TGCAGTGCTTACCAACCGGGACCCGGCTACACCTTC. Translated: CSAYQPGPGYTF.

This clonotype was seen a single time. The chain joins TRBV5-6 to TRBJ2-7; D ambiguous. The CDR3 spans 14 residues. Per germline, CDR1 SGHDT and CDR2 YYEEEE. Trimming took 1 base from V and 9 from J, leaving 17 bases between them. Here the CDR3 DNA reads TGTGCCAGCAGCTTGATCAGCTCTACCAACGGGCAGTACTTC. Its protein product is CASSLISSTNGQYF.

This sequence joins TRBV24-1 and TRBJ2-1, with TRBD1 identical over 7 bases. This CDR3 comprises 15 residues. Germline V gives CDR1 KGHDR, CDR2 SFDVKD. Unmatched junction bases numbered 7, after V lost 0 bases and J lost 9 bases. The CDR3 reads CATSDLVAGGSEQFF. In DNA, the CDR3 is TGTGCCACCAGTGATTTGGTGGCAGGGGGAAGTGAGCAGTTCTTC.

The rearrangement joins TRBV5-6 to TRBJ2-5; a weak D match, TRBD1 (5 bases). The V gene lost 5 bases and the J gene lost 4 bases, with 12 bases spanning the gap. CDR1 is SGHDT and CDR2 is YYEEEE in the germline V gene. There are 13 residues in the CDR3. The CDR3, as DNA: TGTGCCAGCAGTTCAGGGCAACGAGAGACCCAGTACTTC. Encoded protein: CASSSGQRETQYF.

V gene TRBV2 combines with J gene TRBJ2-7, with D possibly TRBD1 on 5 matching bases. Germline CDR1 reads SNHLY; CDR2 reads FYNNEI. This CDR3 spans 14 amino acids. Deletions cut 5 bases from V and 1 base from J, with 12 bases between. CDR3 bases: TGTGCCAGCAGTACCACAGGATTTTCCTACGAGCAGTACTTC. This sequence encodes CASSTTGFSYEQYF.

The V and J genes are TRBV9 and TRBJ2-3; D is unclear. CDR3 length equals 13 residues. Germline CDR1 is SGDLS and CDR2 is YYNGEE. Trimming removed 4 bases from V and 6 bases from J, with 12 bases in between. This CDR3 reads CASSKSPSDTQYF. CDR3 DNA sequence: TGTGCCAGCAGCAAAAGCCCCAGCGATACGCAGTATTTT.

The rearrangement uses TRBV12-3 or TRBV12-4 and TRBJ2-7; D is perhaps TRBD2 (5 bases). The V and J ends lost 0 bases and 4 bases respectively, with 10 bases between them. The CDR3 is 14 amino acids. The CDR3 sequence is CASSLAGVEYEQYF. CDR3 sequence (DNA): TGTGCCAGCAGTTTAGCGGGAGTGGAGTACGAGCAGTACTTC.

This clonotype was seen once. CDR3 amino acids: CAWSAQGNRGYTF. The CDR3 DNA sequence: TGTGCCTGGAGTGCACAGGGGAACCGTGGCTACACCTTC. The chain employs TRBV30 and TRBJ1-2, with TRBD1 matching 7 bases. Germline CDR1 GTSNPN, CDR2 SVGIG (reference sequence). This CDR3 has 13 amino acids. The V and J ends lost 1 base and 7 bases, in that order; junction bases with no gene match: 6.

The chain combines TRBV12-3 or TRBV12-4 with TRBJ2-1, with unresolved D. V lost 4 bases, J lost 7 bases, and 5 bases lay in between. CDR3 size: 11 residues. The CDR3 protein is CASSYVNEQFF. The CDR3 region has the DNA TGTGCCAGCAGTTACGTTAATGAGCAGTTCTTC.

The chain employs TRBV27 and TRBJ2-5, with D tentatively TRBD1 or TRBD2 (6 bases each). V dropped 1 base and J dropped 4 bases, with 10 bases sitting between them. This CDR3 has 14 residues. In germline, CDR1 is MNHEY, CDR2 SMNVEV (reference sequence). The CDR3 protein is CASSLWGARETQYF. CDR3 coding DNA: TGTGCCAGCAGTTTATGGGGGGCCCGAGAGACCCAGTACTTC.

The chain joins TRBV11-2 to TRBJ2-7, with TRBD2 identical over 7 bases. Germline CDR1 reads SGHAT; CDR2 reads FQNNGV. The CDR3 totals 15 residues. The V and J ends lost 6 bases and 3 bases, in that order; junction bases with no gene match: 11. CDR3: CASRRPGGKVYEQYF. Here the CDR3 DNA reads TGTGCCAGCAGGCGTCCGGGAGGAAAGGTCTACGAGCAGTACTTC.

The V and J genes are TRBV2 and TRBJ2-1; TRBD2 aligns across 10 bases. Looked up from germline, CDR1 is SNHLY and CDR2 is FYNNEI. The CDR3 sequence is 15 residues long. Unmatched junction bases numbered 6, after V lost 6 bases and J lost 4 bases. As DNA, the CDR3 is TGTGCCAGCAGGGATGGACTAGCGGTTTACAATGAGCAGTTCTTC. Translated, it gives CASRDGLAVYNEQFF.

This sequence joins TRBV28 and TRBJ1-1; D is uncertain. V lost 7 bases to trimming and J lost 2 bases, with 11 bases between them. The CDR3 loop spans 13 amino acids. Germline assignment: CDR1 MDHEN and CDR2 SYDVKM. In DNA form, the CDR3 reads TGTGCCAGCAAGACGCGGGCCAACACTGAAGCTTTCTTT. This sequence encodes CASKTRANTEAFF.

The genes are TRBV9 and TRBJ2-7, with D unclear. CDR3 size: 12 residues. Trimming stripped 7 bases from V and 0 bases from J, with 8 bases between. CDR1 SGDLS and CDR2 YYNGEE come from the germline V gene. The CDR3 nucleotides are TGTGCCAGCGGACGGAGCTCCTACGAGCAGTACTTC. This sequence encodes CASGRSSYEQYF.

The chain carries TRBV9 and TRBJ2-7; 10 bases agree with TRBD1. This CDR3 contains 14 residues. Germline CDR1 and CDR2: SGDLS and YYNGEE. Losses at the gene ends were 4 bases for V and 3 bases for J; bases not matched to a gene: 4. The CDR3, as DNA: TGTGCCAGCAGCCGGGACAGGGGCGTCTACGAGCAGTACTTC. Encoded protein: CASSRDRGVYEQYF. The full variable domain, its missing parts supplied by reference TRBV9 and TRBJ2-7, is DSGVTQTPKHLITATGQRVTLRCSPRSGDLSVYWYQQSLDQGLQFLIQYYNGEERAKGNILERFSAQQFPDLHSELNLSSLELGDSALYFCASSRDRGVYEQYFGPGTRLTVT.

J is TRBJ2-7 and V is TRBV28; D gene uncertain. The CDR3 is 12 residues long. CDR1 and CDR2 (germline): MDHEN, SYDVKM. V shed 6 bases and J shed 3 bases, with 9 bases lying between them. The CDR3 is CASRRQDYEQYF. The CDR3 nucleotides read TGTGCCAGCAGAAGGCAAGACTACGAGCAGTACTTC.